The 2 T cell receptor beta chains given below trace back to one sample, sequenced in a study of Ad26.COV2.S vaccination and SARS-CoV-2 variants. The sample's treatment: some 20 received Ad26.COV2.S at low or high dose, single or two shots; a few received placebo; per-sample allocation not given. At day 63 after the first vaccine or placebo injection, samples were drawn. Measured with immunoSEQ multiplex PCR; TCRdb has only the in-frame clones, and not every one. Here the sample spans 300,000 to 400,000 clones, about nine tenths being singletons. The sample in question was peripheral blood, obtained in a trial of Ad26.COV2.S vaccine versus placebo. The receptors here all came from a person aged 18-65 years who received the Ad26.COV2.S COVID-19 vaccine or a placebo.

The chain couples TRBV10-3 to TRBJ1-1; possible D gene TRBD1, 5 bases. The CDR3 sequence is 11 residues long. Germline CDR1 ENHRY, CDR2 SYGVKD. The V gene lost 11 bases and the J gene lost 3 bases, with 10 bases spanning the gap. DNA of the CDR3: TGTGCCTCTCAGGGTTACACTGAAGCTTTCTTT. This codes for CASQGYTEAFF.

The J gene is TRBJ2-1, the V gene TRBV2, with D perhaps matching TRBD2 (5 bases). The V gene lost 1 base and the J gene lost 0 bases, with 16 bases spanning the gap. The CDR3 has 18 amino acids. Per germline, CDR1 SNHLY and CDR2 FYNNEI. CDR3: CASSEDLGRVPSYNEQFF. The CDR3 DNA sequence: TGTGCCAGCAGTGAAGACTTAGGGCGGGTTCCCTCCTACAATGAGCAGTTCTTC.